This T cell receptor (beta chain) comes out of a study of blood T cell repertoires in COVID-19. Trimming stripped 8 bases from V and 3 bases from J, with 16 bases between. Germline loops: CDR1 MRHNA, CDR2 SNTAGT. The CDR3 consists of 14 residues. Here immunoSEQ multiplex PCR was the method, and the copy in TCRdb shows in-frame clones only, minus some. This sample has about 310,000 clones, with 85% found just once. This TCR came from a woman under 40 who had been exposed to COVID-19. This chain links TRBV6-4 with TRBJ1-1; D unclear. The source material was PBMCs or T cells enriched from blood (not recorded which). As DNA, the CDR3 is TGTGCCAGCCGCTCTAACCCGCGGGACACTGAAGCTTTCTTT. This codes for CASRSNPRDTEAFF.